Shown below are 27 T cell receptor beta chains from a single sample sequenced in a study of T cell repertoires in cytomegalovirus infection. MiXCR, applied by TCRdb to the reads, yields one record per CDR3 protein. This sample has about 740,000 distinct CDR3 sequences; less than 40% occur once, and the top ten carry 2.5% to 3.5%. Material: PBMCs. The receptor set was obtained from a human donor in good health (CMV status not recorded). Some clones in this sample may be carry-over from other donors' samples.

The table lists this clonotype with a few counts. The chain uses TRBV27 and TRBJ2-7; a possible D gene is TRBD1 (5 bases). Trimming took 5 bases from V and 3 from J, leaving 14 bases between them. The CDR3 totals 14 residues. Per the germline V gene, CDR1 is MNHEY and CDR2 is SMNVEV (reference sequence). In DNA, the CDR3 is TGTGCCAGCAGTCCGAGACAGAAGAACTACGAGCAGTACTTC. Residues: CASSPRQKNYEQYF.

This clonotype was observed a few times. CDR3 coding DNA: TGTGCCAGCAGCCAATCTAGCGGGAGACCCTACAATGAGCAGTTCTTC. It specifies CASSQSSGRPYNEQFF. The chain combines TRBV7-2 with TRBJ2-1, with TRBD2 matching 10 bases. From germline, CDR1 is SGHTA and CDR2 FQGNSA. The CDR3 runs 16 residues. V gave up 5 bases and J gave up 2 bases; unmatched junction bases: 6.

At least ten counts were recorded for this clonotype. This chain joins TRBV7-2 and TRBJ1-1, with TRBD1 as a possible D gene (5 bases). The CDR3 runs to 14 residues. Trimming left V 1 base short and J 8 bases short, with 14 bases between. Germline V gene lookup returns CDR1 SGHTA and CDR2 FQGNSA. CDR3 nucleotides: TGTGCCAGCAGCTTAGGCCCGGGGGGAAAGGAAGCTTTCTTT. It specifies CASSLGPGGKEAFF.

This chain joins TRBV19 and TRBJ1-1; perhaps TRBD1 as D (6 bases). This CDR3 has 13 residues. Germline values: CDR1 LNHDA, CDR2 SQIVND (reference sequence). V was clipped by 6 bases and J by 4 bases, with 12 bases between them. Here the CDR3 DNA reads TGTGCCAGTAGGGTTGTAGGGGGCACTGAAGCTTTCTTT. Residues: CASRVVGGTEAFF.

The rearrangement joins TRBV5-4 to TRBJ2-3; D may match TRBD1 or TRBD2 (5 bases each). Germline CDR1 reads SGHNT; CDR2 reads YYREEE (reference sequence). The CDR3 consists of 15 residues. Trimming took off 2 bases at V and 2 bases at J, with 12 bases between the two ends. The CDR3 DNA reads TGTGCCAGCAGCTTCGGGGCTAGCAACACAGATACGCAGTATTTT. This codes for CASSFGASNTDTQYF.

CDR3 nucleotide sequence: TGTGCCAGCAGTTTATCCTGGGACAGACAAGCTTTCTTT. Translated, it gives CASSLSWDRQAFF. The gene calls are TRBV28 and TRBJ1-1; 7 bases are shared with TRBD1. The CDR3 is made up of 13 amino acids. The V gene end was trimmed by 1 base and the J gene end by 9 bases; junction bases not matched to a gene: 5. In germline, CDR1 is MDHEN, CDR2 SYDVKM.

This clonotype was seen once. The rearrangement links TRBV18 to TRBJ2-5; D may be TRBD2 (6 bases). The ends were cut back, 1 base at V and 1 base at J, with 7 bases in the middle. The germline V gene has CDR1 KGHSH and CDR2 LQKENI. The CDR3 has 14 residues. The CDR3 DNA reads TGTGCCAGCTCACCACGTAGCGGCCAAGAGACCCAGTACTTC. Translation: CASSPRSGQETQYF.

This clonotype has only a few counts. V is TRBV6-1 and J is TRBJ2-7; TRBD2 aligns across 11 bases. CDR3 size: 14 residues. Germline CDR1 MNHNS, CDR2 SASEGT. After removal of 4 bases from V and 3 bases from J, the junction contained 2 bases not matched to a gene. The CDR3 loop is CASSVTSGIYEQYF. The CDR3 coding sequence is TGTGCCAGCAGTGTGACTAGCGGGATCTACGAGCAGTACTTC.

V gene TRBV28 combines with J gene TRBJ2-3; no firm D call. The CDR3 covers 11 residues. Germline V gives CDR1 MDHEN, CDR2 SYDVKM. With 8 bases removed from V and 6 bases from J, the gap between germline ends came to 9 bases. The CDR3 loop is CASCSADTQYF. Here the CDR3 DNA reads TGTGCCAGCTGCTCTGCGGATACGCAGTATTTT.

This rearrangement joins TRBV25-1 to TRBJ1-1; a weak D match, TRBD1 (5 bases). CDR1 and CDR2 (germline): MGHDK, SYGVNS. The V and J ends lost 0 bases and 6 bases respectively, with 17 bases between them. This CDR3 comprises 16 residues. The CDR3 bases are TGTGCCAGCAGTGAATACGGACGAGGGGATTGGGCTGAAGCTTTCTTT. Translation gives CASSEYGRGDWAEAFF.

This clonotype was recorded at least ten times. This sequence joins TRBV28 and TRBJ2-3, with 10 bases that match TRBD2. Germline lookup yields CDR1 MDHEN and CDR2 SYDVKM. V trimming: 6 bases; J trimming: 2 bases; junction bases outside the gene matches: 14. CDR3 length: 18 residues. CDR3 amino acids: CASRPHDGLAEITDTQYF. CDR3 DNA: TGTGCCAGCAGGCCTCACGACGGACTAGCGGAAATCACAGATACGCAGTATTTT.

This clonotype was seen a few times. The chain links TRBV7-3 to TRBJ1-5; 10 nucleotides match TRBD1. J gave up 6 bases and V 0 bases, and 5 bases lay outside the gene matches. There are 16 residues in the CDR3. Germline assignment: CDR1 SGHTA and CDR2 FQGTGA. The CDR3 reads CASSLTRQGAGQPQHF. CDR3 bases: TGTGCCAGCAGCTTAACGAGACAGGGGGCGGGTCAGCCCCAGCATTTT.

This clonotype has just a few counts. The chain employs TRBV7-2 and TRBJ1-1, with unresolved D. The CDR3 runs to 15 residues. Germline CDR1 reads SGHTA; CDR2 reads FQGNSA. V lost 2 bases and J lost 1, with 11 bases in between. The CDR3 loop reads CASSLFRSQNTEAFF. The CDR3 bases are TGTGCCAGCAGCTTATTCAGGAGTCAGAACACTGAAGCTTTCTTT.

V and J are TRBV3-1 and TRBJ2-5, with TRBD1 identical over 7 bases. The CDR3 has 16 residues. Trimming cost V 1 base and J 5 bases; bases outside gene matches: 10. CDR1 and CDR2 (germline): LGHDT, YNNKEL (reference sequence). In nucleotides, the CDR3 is TGTGCCAGCAGCCAAGGGGGTAGGGGGCAAGGGGAGACCCAGTACTTC. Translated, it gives CASSQGGRGQGETQYF.

The CDR3 protein is CSVVGGEDYGYTF. DNA for the CDR3: TGCAGCGTTGTTGGGGGAGAAGACTATGGCTACACCTTC. The chain couples TRBV29-1 to TRBJ1-2, with D possibly TRBD1 on 5 matching bases. The CDR3 spans 13 residues. The ends were cut back, 4 bases at V and 3 bases at J, with 12 bases in the middle. Looked up from germline, CDR1 is SQVTM and CDR2 is ANQGSEA.

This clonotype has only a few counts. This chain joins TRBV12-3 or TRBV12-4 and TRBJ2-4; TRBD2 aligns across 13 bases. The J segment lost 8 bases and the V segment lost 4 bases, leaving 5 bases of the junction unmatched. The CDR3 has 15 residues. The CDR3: CASSWTSGSGYIQYF. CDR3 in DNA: TGTGCCAGCAGTTGGACTAGCGGGAGTGGATACATTCAGTACTTC.

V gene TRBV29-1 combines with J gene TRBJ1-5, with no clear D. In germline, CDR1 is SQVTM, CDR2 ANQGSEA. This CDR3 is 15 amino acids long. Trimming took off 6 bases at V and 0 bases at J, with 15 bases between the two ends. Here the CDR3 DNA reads TGCAGCGTCCTGTTAGTGGGGTATAGCAATCAGCCCCAGCATTTT. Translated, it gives CSVLLVGYSNQPQHF.

CDR3 in amino acids: CASSLFTTLGNQPQHF. The CDR3 region has the DNA TGTGCCAGCAGCTTGTTCACGACGCTGGGGAATCAGCCCCAGCATTTT. The chain has TRBV5-6 and TRBJ1-5; D is ambiguous. Trimming removed 1 base from V and 4 bases from J, with 15 bases in between. Germline V gives CDR1 SGHDT, CDR2 YYEEEE. The CDR3 runs 16 residues.

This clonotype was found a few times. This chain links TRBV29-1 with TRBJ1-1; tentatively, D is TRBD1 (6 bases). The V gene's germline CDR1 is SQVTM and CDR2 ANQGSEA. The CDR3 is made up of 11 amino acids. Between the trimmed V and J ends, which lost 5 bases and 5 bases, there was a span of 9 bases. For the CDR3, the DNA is TGCAGCGTTCGAGGGGGGACTGAAGCTTTCTTT. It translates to CSVRGGTEAFF. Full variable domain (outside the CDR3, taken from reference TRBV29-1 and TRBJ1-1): SAVISQKPSRDICQRGTSLTIQCQVDSQVTMMFWYRQQPGQSLTLIATANQGSEATYESGFVIDKFPISRPNLTFSTLTVSNMSPEDSSIYLCSVRGGTEAFFGQGTRLTVV.

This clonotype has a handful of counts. CDR3 region: CASSLRKENQPQHF. For the CDR3, the DNA is TGTGCCAGCAGCTTAAGGAAGGAGAATCAGCCCCAGCATTTT. This sequence joins TRBV7-2 and TRBJ1-5; D is unresolved. The CDR3 spans 14 residues. The germline CDR1 and CDR2 sequences are SGHTA and FQGNSA. V gave up 2 bases and J gave up 4 bases, with 9 bases separating them. Full variable domain (remainder filled in from reference TRBV7-2 and TRBJ1-5): GAGVSQSPSNKVTEKGKDVELRCDPISGHTALYWYRQSLGQGLEFLIYFQGNSAPDKSGLPSDRFSAERTGGSVSTLTIQRTQQEDSAVYLCASSLRKENQPQHFGDGTRLSIL.

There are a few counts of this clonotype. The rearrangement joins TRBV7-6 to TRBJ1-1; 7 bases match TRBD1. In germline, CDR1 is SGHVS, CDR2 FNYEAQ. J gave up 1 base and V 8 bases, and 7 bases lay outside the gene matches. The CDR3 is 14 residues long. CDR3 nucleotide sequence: TGTGCCAGCCGAAACAGGGGTCCGAACACTGAAGCTTTCTTT. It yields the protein CASRNRGPNTEAFF.

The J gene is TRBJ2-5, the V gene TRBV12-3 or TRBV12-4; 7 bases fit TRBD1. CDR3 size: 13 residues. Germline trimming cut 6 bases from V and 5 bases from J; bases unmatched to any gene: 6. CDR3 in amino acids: CASSSGTVETQYF. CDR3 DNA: TGTGCCAGCAGCTCCGGGACAGTGGAGACCCAGTACTTC.

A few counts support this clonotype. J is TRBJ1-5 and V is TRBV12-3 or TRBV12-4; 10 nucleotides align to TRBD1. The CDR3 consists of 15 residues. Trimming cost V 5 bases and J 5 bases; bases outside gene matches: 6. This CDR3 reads CASSVGTGAYQPQHF. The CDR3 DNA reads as TGTGCCAGCAGTGTTGGGACAGGGGCTTATCAGCCCCAGCATTTT.

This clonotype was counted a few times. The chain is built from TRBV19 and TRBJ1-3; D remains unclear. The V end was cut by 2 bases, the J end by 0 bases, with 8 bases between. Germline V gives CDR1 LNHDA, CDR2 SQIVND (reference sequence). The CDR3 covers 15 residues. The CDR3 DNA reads TGTGCCAGTAGTATACTAAGCGTCTCTGGAAACACCATATATTTT. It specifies CASSILSVSGNTIYF.

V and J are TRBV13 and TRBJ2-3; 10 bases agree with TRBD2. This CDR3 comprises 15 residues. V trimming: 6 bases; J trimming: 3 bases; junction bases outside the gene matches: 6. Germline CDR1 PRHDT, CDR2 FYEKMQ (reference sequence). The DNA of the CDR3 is TGTGCCAGCAGAAACCTAGCGGGAGTAACAGATACGCAGTATTTT. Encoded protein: CASRNLAGVTDTQYF.

The CDR3 reads CASSLTDYSYNEQFF. CDR3 coding DNA: TGTGCCAGTAGCCTGACAGACTACTCCTACAATGAGCAGTTCTTC. The rearrangement uses TRBV19 and TRBJ2-1; D possibly matches TRBD1 or TRBD2 (5 bases each). This CDR3 contains 15 residues. The germline V gene encodes CDR1 LNHDA and CDR2 SQIVND (reference sequence). V lost 6 bases and J lost 0, with 12 bases in between.

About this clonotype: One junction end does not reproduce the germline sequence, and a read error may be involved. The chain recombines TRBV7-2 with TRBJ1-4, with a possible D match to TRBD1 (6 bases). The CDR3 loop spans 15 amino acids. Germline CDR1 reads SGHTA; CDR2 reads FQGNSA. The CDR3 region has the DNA TGTGCCAGCAGCCCCCAGGTAGGGGGGGGTGAAAAACTGTGTTTT. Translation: CASSPQVGGGEKLCF.